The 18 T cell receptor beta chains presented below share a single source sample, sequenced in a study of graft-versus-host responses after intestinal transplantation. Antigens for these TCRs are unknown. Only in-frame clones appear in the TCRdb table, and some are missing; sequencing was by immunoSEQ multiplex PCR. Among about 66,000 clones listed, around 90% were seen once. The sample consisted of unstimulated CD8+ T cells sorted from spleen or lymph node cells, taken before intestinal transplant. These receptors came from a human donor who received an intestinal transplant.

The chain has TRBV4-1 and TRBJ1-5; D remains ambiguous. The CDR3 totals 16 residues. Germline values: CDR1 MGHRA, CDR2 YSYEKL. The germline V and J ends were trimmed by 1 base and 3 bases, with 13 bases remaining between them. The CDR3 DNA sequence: TGCGCCAGCAGCCAAGTGGCGGGGATCCCCAATCAGCCCCAGCATTTT. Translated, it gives CASSQVAGIPNQPQHF.

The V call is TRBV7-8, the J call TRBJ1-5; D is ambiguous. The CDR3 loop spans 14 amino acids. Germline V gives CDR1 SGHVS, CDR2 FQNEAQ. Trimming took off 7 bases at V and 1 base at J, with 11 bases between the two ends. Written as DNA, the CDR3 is TGTGCCAGCACCCCGGGCGGGAGCAATCAGCCCCAGCATTTT. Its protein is CASTPGGSNQPQHF.

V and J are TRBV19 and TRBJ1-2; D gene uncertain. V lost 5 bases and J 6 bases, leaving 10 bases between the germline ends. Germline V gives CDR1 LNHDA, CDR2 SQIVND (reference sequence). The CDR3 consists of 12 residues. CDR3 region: CASSWALDGYTF. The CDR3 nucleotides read TGTGCCAGTAGTTGGGCCCTTGATGGCTACACCTTC. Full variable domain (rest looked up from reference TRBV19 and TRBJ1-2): DGGITQSPKYLFRKEGQNVTLSCEQNLNHDAMYWYRQDPGQGLRLIYYSQIVNDFQKGDIAEGYSVSREKKESFPLTVTSAQKNPTAFYLCASSWALDGYTFGSGTRLTVV.

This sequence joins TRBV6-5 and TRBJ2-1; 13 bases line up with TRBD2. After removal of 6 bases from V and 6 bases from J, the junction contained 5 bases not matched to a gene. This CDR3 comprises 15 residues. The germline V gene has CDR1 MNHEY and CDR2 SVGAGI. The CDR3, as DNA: TGTGCCAGCAGCCAAACTAGCGGGGGGGCCAATGAGCAGTTCTTC. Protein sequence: CASSQTSGGANEQFF.

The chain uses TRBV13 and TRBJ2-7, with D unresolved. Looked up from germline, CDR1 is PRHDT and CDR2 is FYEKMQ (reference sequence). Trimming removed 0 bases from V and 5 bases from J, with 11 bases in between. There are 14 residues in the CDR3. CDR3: CASSLGVANNEQYF. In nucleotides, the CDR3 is TGTGCCAGCAGCTTAGGGGTGGCCAACAACGAGCAGTACTTC.

Here the CDR3 DNA reads TGTGCCAGCAGCTTAGGGACAGGGGTCTACAATGAGCAGTTCTTC. It is translated as CASSLGTGVYNEQFF. This chain uses TRBV7-3 with TRBJ2-1; TRBD1 matches at 10 bases. This CDR3 has 15 residues. After removal of 2 bases from V and 3 bases from J, the junction contained 1 base not matched to a gene. Per germline, CDR1 SGHTA and CDR2 FQGTGA.

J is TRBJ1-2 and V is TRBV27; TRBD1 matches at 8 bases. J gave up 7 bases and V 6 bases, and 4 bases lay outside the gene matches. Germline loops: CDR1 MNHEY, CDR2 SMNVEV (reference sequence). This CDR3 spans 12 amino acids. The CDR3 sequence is CASRTGAGGYTF. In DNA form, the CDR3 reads TGTGCCAGCAGGACAGGGGCAGGTGGCTACACCTTC.

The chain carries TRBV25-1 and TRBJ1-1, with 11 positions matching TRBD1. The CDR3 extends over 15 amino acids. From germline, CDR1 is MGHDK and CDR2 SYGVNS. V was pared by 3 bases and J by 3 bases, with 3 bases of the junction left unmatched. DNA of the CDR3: TGTGCCAGCAGTGAGGACAGGGGGCAACACACTGAAGCTTTCTTT. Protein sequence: CASSEDRGQHTEAFF.

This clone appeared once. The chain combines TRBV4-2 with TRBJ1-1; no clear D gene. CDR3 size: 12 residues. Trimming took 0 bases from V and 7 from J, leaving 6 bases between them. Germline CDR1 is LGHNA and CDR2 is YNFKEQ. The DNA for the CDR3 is TGTGCCAGCAGCCAAGATCCTTATGAAGCTTTCTTT. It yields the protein CASSQDPYEAFF.

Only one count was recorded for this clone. Written as DNA, the CDR3 is TGCGCCAGCAGCCGAACTAGCGGGGACTACGAGCAGTACTTC. Residues: CASSRTSGDYEQYF. The chain employs TRBV5-1 and TRBJ2-7, with 10 bases that match TRBD2. V lost 4 bases to trimming and J lost 3 bases; unmatched junction nucleotides: 4. The CDR3 extends over 14 amino acids. The germline V gene encodes CDR1 SGHRS and CDR2 YFSETQ. Full variable domain (outside the CDR3, taken from reference TRBV5-1 and TRBJ2-7): KAGVTQTPRYLIKTRGQQVTLSCSPISGHRSVSWYQQTPGQGLQFLFEYFSETQRNKGNFPGRFSGRQFSNSRSEMNVSTLELGDSALYLCASSRTSGDYEQYFGPGTRLTVT.

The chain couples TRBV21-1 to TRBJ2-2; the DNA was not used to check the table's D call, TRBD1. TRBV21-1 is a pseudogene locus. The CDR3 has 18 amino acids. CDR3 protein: CASSKGRRGGINTGELFF. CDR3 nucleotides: TGTGCCAGCAGCAAAGGTCGGAGAGGGGGTATCAACACCGGGGAGCTGTTTTTT.

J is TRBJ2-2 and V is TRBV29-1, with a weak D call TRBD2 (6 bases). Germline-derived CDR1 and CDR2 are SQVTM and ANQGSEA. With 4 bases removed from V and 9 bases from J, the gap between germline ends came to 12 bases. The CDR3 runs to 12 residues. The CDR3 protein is CSVGLGGWELFF. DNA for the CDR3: TGCAGCGTTGGTTTGGGAGGCTGGGAGCTGTTTTTT.

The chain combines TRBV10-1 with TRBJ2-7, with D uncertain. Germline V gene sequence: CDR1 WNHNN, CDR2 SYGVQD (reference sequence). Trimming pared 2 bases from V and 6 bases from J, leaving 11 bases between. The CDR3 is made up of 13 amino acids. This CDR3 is CASSEVEGAEQYF. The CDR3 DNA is TGCGCCAGCAGTGAGGTGGAAGGAGCCGAGCAGTACTTC.

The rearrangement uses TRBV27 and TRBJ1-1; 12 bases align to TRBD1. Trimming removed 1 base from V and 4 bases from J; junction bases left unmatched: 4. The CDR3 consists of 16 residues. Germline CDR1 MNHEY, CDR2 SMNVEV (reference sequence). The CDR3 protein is CASSLWGQGASTEAFF. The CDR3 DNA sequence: TGTGCCAGCAGTTTATGGGGACAGGGGGCTTCCACTGAAGCTTTCTTT.

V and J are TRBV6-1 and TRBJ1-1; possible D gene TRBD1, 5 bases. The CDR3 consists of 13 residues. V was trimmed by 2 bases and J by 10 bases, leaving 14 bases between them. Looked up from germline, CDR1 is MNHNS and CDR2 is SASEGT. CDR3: CASSEWGQSGAFF. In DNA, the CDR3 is TGTGCCAGCAGTGAATGGGGCCAGAGTGGAGCTTTCTTT.

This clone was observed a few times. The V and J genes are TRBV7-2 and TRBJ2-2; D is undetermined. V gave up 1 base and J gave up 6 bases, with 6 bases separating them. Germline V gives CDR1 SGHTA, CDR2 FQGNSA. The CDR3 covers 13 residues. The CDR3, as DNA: TGTGCCAGCAGCTTAGTAGTCGCCGGGGAGCTGTTTTTT. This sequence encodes CASSLVVAGELFF.

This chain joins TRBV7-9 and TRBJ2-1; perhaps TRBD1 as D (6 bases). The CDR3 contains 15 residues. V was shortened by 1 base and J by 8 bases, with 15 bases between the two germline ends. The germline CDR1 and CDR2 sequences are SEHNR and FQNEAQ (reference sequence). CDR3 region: CASSLGQGSWDEQFF. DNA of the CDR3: TGTGCCAGCAGCTTAGGGCAGGGGTCGTGGGATGAGCAGTTCTTC.

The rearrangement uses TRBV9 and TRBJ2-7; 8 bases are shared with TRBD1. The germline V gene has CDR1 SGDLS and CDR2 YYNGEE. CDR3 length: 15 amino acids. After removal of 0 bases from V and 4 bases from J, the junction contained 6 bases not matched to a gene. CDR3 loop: CASSVGTGNLYEQYF. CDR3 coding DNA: TGTGCCAGCAGCGTAGGGACAGGGAATTTGTACGAGCAGTACTTC.